This TCR beta chain was identified in a study of CD8 T cells in Susac syndrome. CD8+ and CD4+ T cells from blood underwent TCR beta sequencing, which was carried out in a high-throughput format. Negative isolation was used for CD8+ and CD4+ T cells and FACS enrichment for TEMRA cells. The CDR3 consists of 15 residues. V shed 5 bases, J shed 7 bases, and the junction held 10 bases outside the gene matches. Germline V CDR1 and CDR2: MNHEY, SMNVEV (reference sequence). Random hexamers primed reverse transcription of about 0.5 to 1 ug RNA. With immunoSEQ multiplex PCR, TCR beta CDR3 was amplified across 54 Vbeta and 13 Jbeta. TCRdb re-called the immunoSEQ multiplex PCR reads through MiXCR, storing one row per CDR3 protein. The sample shows 180,000 or so distinct CDR3 sequences, 90% to 96% of them seen only once.

This chain connects TRBV27 to TRBJ2-1; 8 bases map to TRBD1. The TCR originated in a human donor with multiple sclerosis. Sequenced material: CD4+ T cells from PBMCs. DNA of the CDR3: TGTGCCAGCAGTCTAGACAGGGGCATGTGGAATGAGCAGTTCTTC. Translation: CASSLDRGMWNEQFF.